The 10 T cell receptor beta chains reported below all come from one sample, sequenced in a study of T cells in Graves' hyperthyroidism and ophthalmopathy. RNA transcripts yielded amplified TCR beta CDR3 regions. HTBI primers were employed in a first-round RT-PCR of the TCR CDR3. MiXCR, run by TCRdb on the multiplex PCR reads, gives a single entry per CDR3 protein. Seen here are about 610,000 distinct CDR3 sequences, just over 45% observed once, and the top ten hold about 8.3%. Input material: peripheral blood or thyroid tissue (not recorded which). The receptors come from a woman in her late teens or twenties with Graves' hyperthyroidism.

The table lists this clonotype with a few counts. V gene TRBV20-1 combines with J gene TRBJ2-3, with TRBD1 as a possible D gene (7 bases). V lost 0 bases, J lost 4 bases, and 14 bases lay in between. The CDR3 has 15 residues. Germline loops: CDR1 DFQATT, CDR2 SNEGSKA (reference sequence). The chain's CDR3 is CSARDRRRGADTQYF. The DNA of the CDR3 is TGCAGTGCTAGAGATCGGCGCAGGGGGGCAGATACGCAGTATTTT.

Of note for this clonotype: Here the CDR3 omits its conserved ending phenylalanine or tryptophan, so a read error is the likely source. The DNA is left out, because the CDR3 cannot be placed on it with certainty; the CDR3 is given as TCRdb lists it. The chain carries TRBV7-2 and TRBJ1-4. The germline V gene has CDR1 SGHTA and CDR2 FQGNSA. Both ends counted, the CDR3 spans 11 residues. This CDR3 reads CASSLGLAGGV.

This clonotype was counted ten times or more. Here the CDR3 reads CSLPGTGGNQPQHF. CDR3 coding DNA: TGCAGCTTGCCCGGGACAGGGGGCAATCAGCCCCAGCATTTT. This chain connects TRBV20-1 to TRBJ1-5; 10 positions match TRBD1. From germline, CDR1 is DFQATT and CDR2 SNEGSKA (reference sequence). The CDR3 sequence is 14 residues long.

About this clonotype itself: Germline is not matched at one junction end, which may reflect a read error. The rearrangement uses TRBV29-1 and TRBJ2-2; 8 bases agree with TRBD2. This CDR3 has 16 residues. The germline gives CDR1 SQVTM, CDR2 ANQGSEA. CDR3 DNA sequence: TGCAGCGTTGGTCCGGGGCTAGCGGGCAACACCGGGGAGCTGTCTTGG. This translates into CSVGPGLAGNTGELSW.

This clonotype was found a few times. The V and J genes are TRBV5-6 and TRBJ2-7, with TRBD1 matching over 7 bases. The better agreement between TRBJ2-1 and the DNA end casts doubt on the J call. There are 16 residues in the CDR3. From germline, CDR1 is SGHDT and CDR2 YYEEEE. The CDR3 DNA follows: TGTGCCAGCAGCGCAGACAGGGATTCCACTGGGGGTGAGCAGTTCTTC. Amino acid sequence: CASSADRDSTGGEQFF.

This chain uses TRBV6-2 or TRBV6-3 with TRBJ2-7; no clear D. V was pared by 2 bases and J by 3 bases, with 5 bases between. From germline, CDR1 is MNHEY and CDR2 SVGEGT. CDR3 length: 12 residues. CDR3: CASSYPDYEQYF. The DNA for the CDR3 is TGTGCCAGCAGTTACCCCGACTACGAGCAGTACTTC.

This clonotype showed up just a few times. This chain joins TRBV2 and TRBJ2-1; 7 nucleotides line up with TRBD2. This CDR3 comprises 15 residues. Germline CDR1 and CDR2: SNHLY and FYNNEI. The junction had 13 bases not matched to a gene; V was cut back by 6 bases and J by 8 bases. CDR3 in DNA: TGTGCCAGCAGCGAATCGAGGTGGGGAGGGGATGAGCAGTTCTTC. This codes for CASSESRWGGDEQFF.

This clonotype was seen a few times. The rearrangement links TRBV6-6 to TRBJ2-7, with D uncertain. Germline V gene sequence: CDR1 MNHNY, CDR2 SVGAGI (reference sequence). This CDR3 is built from 15 residues. Deletions cut 2 bases from V and 3 bases from J, with 14 bases between. The CDR3, as DNA: TGTGCCAGCAGTTACCTTGGGCAGGAACTCTACGAGCAGTACTTC. Translation: CASSYLGQELYEQYF.

The J gene is TRBJ1-1, the V gene TRBV6-5; 11 bases fit TRBD1. This CDR3 has 17 amino acids. V dropped 0 bases and J dropped 5; count of bases not matched to a gene: 8. Germline values: CDR1 MNHEY, CDR2 SVGAGI. As DNA, the CDR3 is TGTGCCAGCAGTTACTCGGGAGCCGGGACAGGGGGAACTGAAGCTTTCTTT. Translation gives CASSYSGAGTGGTEAFF.

This clonotype was detected many times. The chain carries TRBV29-1 and TRBJ1-2; D may be TRBD1 (5 bases). CDR1 SQVTM and CDR2 ANQGSEA come from the germline V gene. This CDR3 region has 12 residues. Trimming pared 5 bases from V and 7 bases from J, leaving 14 bases between. The CDR3 DNA reads as TGCAGCGTTACCCTGGGGACGGTTGGCTACACCTTC. This gives the protein CSVTLGTVGYTF.